Below, 26 T cell receptor beta chains from the same sample are listed, as sequenced in a study of blood T cell repertoires in COVID-19. The data were produced by immunoSEQ multiplex PCR, yet TCRdb's version contains in-frame clones alone and is incomplete. The sample shows 220,000 or so clones, roughly four fifths of them seen only once. The sample comprised peripheral blood. The receptors were sampled from a woman aged 30 to 39 who had recovered from COVID-19.

The V gene is TRBV3-1 (or the pseudogene TRBV3-2), the J gene TRBJ2-5; D is unresolved. CDR1 is LGHDT, CDR2 YNNKEL, per germline (reference sequence). The CDR3 spans 12 residues. Between the trimmed V and J ends, which lost 4 bases and 2 bases, there was a span of 5 bases. Here the CDR3 DNA reads TGTGCCAGCAGCCCCCTACAAGAGACCCAGTACTTC. Translation gives CASSPLQETQYF.

V gene TRBV10-3 combines with J gene TRBJ2-4; 10 bases match TRBD1. Trimming took 5 bases from V and 1 from J; bases not matched to a gene: 5. The CDR3 is 16 residues long. Germline CDR1 reads ENHRY; CDR2 reads SYGVKD. As DNA, the CDR3 is TGTGCCATCAGTTCGGGACAGGGGAACGCCAAAAACATTCAGTACTTC. Its translation is CAISSGQGNAKNIQYF.

V gene TRBV4-1 combines with J gene TRBJ2-7; tentative D call: TRBD2 (5 bases). The germline V and J ends were trimmed by 0 bases and 0 bases, with 12 bases remaining between them. The length of the CDR3 is 16 residues. The germline gives CDR1 MGHRA, CDR2 YSYEKL. CDR3 residues: CASSQDLAPSSYEQYF. CDR3 nucleotides: TGCGCCAGCAGCCAAGATTTAGCGCCTAGCTCCTACGAGCAGTACTTC.

The chain employs TRBV19 and TRBJ2-7; 8 nucleotides match TRBD1. This CDR3 is built from 16 residues. The germline CDR1 and CDR2 sequences are LNHDA and SQIVND (reference sequence). The V and J ends lost 4 bases and 3 bases, in that order; junction bases with no gene match: 11. CDR3 bases: TGTGCCAGTAGTACAACCTTGGACAGGGCGTACTACGAGCAGTACTTC. Its translation: CASSTTLDRAYYEQYF.

The chain couples TRBV28 to TRBJ1-1; D possibly corresponds to TRBD1 (5 bases). This CDR3 is 15 amino acids long. The V end was cut by 4 bases, the J end by 3 bases, with 15 bases between. CDR1 and CDR2 (germline): MDHEN, SYDVKM. CDR3 DNA: TGTGCCAGCAGTTCCCCCCAGGGAGGGGACACTGAAGCTTTCTTT. Its translation is CASSSPQGGDTEAFF.

The chain couples TRBV28 to TRBJ2-7; the D gene is possibly TRBD1 (7 bases). The germline V gene has CDR1 MDHEN and CDR2 SYDVKM. CDR3 length equals 14 residues. Trimming pared 6 bases from V and 5 bases from J, leaving 17 bases between. The CDR3 region has the DNA TGTGCCAGCAGCCCTTCGACAGGGAGGCACGAGCAGTACTTC. Translating it yields CASSPSTGRHEQYF.

The chain uses TRBV2 and TRBJ1-5; D perhaps matches TRBD1 (6 bases). V shed 3 bases and J shed 7 bases, with 10 bases lying between them. This CDR3 has 13 amino acids. CDR1 and CDR2 from the germline V gene are SNHLY and FYNNEI. CDR3 in DNA: TGTGCCAGCAGTGATCAGGGGTGGCAGCCCCAGCATTTT. Protein: CASSDQGWQPQHF.

The genes are TRBV18 and TRBJ2-1; D might be TRBD2 (5 bases). CDR1 and CDR2 (germline): KGHSH, LQKENI. The length of the CDR3 is 15 residues. The V end was cut by 6 bases, the J end by 4 bases, with 16 bases between. CDR3: CASSSLPGLYNEQFF. In nucleotides, the CDR3 is TGTGCCAGCTCCTCACTTCCGGGGTTATACAATGAGCAGTTCTTC.

The chain joins TRBV28 to TRBJ2-5; D possibly corresponds to TRBD1 (7 bases). The V gene lost 7 bases and the J gene lost 6 bases, with 21 bases spanning the gap. Germline assignment: CDR1 MDHEN and CDR2 SYDVKM. This CDR3 comprises 15 residues. CDR3 nucleotides: TGTGCCAGCACCAGTTTGGCCGCAGGGGGGAAGACCCAGTACTTC. The encoded protein is CASTSLAAGGKTQYF.

This chain connects TRBV18 to TRBJ1-1; tentative D call: TRBD1 (6 bases). This CDR3 region has 15 residues. Trimming stripped 3 bases from V and 1 base from J, with 12 bases between. The germline gives CDR1 KGHSH, CDR2 LQKENI. The CDR3 is CASSPYTGRNTEAFF. The CDR3 bases are TGTGCCAGCTCACCTTATACAGGGAGGAACACTGAAGCTTTCTTT.

The V and J genes are TRBV29-1 and TRBJ2-3; TRBD1 matches at 7 bases. CDR3 length equals 13 residues. Germline V gene data show CDR1 as SQVTM and CDR2 as ANQGSEA. Trimming removed 4 bases from V and 7 bases from J; junction bases left unmatched: 8. In DNA form, the CDR3 reads TGCAGCGTTGCCCCGACAGGGATTAATACGCAGTATTTT. Translated: CSVAPTGINTQYF.

The CDR3 reads CASSYGLGQPQHF. The CDR3 coding sequence is TGTGCCAGCAGTTACGGACTCGGGCAGCCCCAGCATTTT. This chain joins TRBV6-5 and TRBJ1-5; D remains unclear. Germline V gene data show CDR1 as MNHEY and CDR2 as SVGAGI. CDR3 length: 13 amino acids. The V gene lost 2 bases and the J gene lost 7 bases, with 9 bases spanning the gap.

The V gene is TRBV19, the J gene TRBJ1-1; no firm D call. V lost 5 bases and J lost 5, with 15 bases in between. The CDR3 runs 14 residues. CDR1 and CDR2 (germline): LNHDA, SQIVND (reference sequence). The CDR3 coding sequence is TGTGCCAGTAGTGTGCGGGCAGGTGGGACTGAAGCTTTCTTT. Protein: CASSVRAGGTEAFF. The full variable domain, completed using reference TRBV19 and TRBJ1-1, is DGGITQSPKYLFRKEGQNVTLSCEQNLNHDAMYWYRQDPGQGLRLIYYSQIVNDFQKGDIAEGYSVSREKKESFPLTVTSAQKNPTAFYLCASSVRAGGTEAFFGQGTRLTVV.

The CDR3 region has the DNA TGTGCCAGCAGTCTAAGCGGGAGTCCCCACGAGCAGTACTTC. This translates into CASSLSGSPHEQYF. V and J are TRBV27 and TRBJ2-7; 8 bases line up with TRBD2. CDR1 and CDR2 from the germline V gene are MNHEY and SMNVEV (reference sequence). J was trimmed by 5 bases and V by 5 bases; bases with no gene match: 8. This CDR3 has 14 residues.

This chain uses TRBV6-5 with TRBJ2-2; 12 bases align to TRBD2. After removal of 0 bases from V and 8 bases from J, the junction contained 4 bases not matched to a gene. CDR1 and CDR2 (germline): MNHEY, SVGAGI. The CDR3 length is 16 residues. CDR3: CASSYSLAGGPGELFF. In DNA form, the CDR3 reads TGTGCCAGCAGTTACTCTCTAGCGGGAGGGCCGGGGGAGCTGTTTTTT.

V usage is TRBV24-1 and J usage is TRBJ2-5; unclear D gene. V was cut by 3 bases and J by 5 bases, with 9 bases left in between. This CDR3 is built from 13 residues. Germline CDR1 KGHDR, CDR2 SFDVKD. CDR3 residues: CATSDPRKETQYF. CDR3 nucleotides: TGTGCCACCAGTGATCCTAGAAAGGAGACCCAGTACTTC.

The chain employs TRBV11-2 and TRBJ2-5; D is unclear. The CDR3 extends over 14 amino acids. From germline, CDR1 is SGHAT and CDR2 FQNNGV. The V end lost 2 bases, the J end lost 0 bases, and 7 bases lay between the germline ends. This chain's CDR3 is CASSLSRNQETQYF. CDR3 DNA sequence: TGTGCCAGCAGCTTATCGCGGAACCAAGAGACCCAGTACTTC.

This clone was counted a single time. The V and J genes are TRBV7-9 and TRBJ2-7, with D perhaps TRBD2 (5 bases). Germline CDR1 reads SEHNR; CDR2 reads FQNEAQ (reference sequence). This CDR3 has 15 amino acids. Trimming removed 6 bases at V and 1 base at J, with 16 bases between. CDR3 residues: CASRAGGWPSYEQYF. CDR3 nucleotide sequence: TGTGCCAGCAGGGCGGGCGGGTGGCCTTCCTACGAGCAGTACTTC.

The V call is TRBV5-6, the J call TRBJ1-1; D is perhaps TRBD1 (6 bases). The CDR3 has 17 residues. The ends were cut back, 2 bases at V and 5 bases at J, with 22 bases in the middle. CDR1 is SGHDT and CDR2 is YYEEEE in the germline V gene. The DNA for the CDR3 is TGTGCCAGCAGCTTCGATACAGGGATGAGAGTTGGTACTGAAGCTTTCTTT. This translates into CASSFDTGMRVGTEAFF.

The CDR3 DNA reads as TGTGCCAGCAGCTTTAACAGGGGATTAGAGACCCAGTACTTC. Translated, it gives CASSFNRGLETQYF. The rearrangement links TRBV7-2 to TRBJ2-5, with TRBD1 matching over 7 bases. The trim removed 3 bases at V and 4 bases at J, leaving 5 bases unmatched. The CDR3 runs to 14 residues. Germline CDR1 is SGHTA and CDR2 is FQGNSA.

The chain is built from TRBV27 and TRBJ1-2, with unresolved D. Trimming removed 4 bases at V and 0 bases at J, with 12 bases between. Germline CDR1 is MNHEY and CDR2 is SMNVEV (reference sequence). This CDR3 is 15 amino acids long. The CDR3 DNA is TGTGCCAGCAGTTCCCACAGAGAATCTAACTATGGCTACACCTTC. It specifies CASSSHRESNYGYTF.

The genes are TRBV24-1 and TRBJ2-3, with a possible D match to TRBD2 (5 bases). V lost 8 bases and J 3 bases, leaving 11 bases between the germline ends. Germline V gives CDR1 KGHDR, CDR2 SFDVKD. CDR3 length equals 13 residues. In nucleotides, the CDR3 is TGTGCCACCATGCCTCCGGGGACAGATACGCAGTATTTT. Encoded protein: CATMPPGTDTQYF.

As for this clone: The same CDR3 also results from other DNA sequences found in this sample. The chain joins TRBV10-1 to TRBJ1-1, with D perhaps matching TRBD1 (6 bases). Trimming left V 0 bases short and J 1 base short, with 9 bases between. The CDR3 runs to 15 residues. Germline V CDR1 and CDR2: WNHNN, SYGVQD (reference sequence). CDR3 sequence: CASSESGGANTEAFF. The CDR3 DNA follows: TGCGCCAGCAGTGAGTCGGGGGGGGCGAACACTGAAGCTTTCTTT.

V and J are TRBV2 and TRBJ2-5; D unclear. This CDR3 contains 16 residues. Trimming took 7 bases from V and 4 from J, leaving 22 bases between them. Germline loops: CDR1 SNHLY, CDR2 FYNNEI. This chain's CDR3 is CASKAPPTPRIETQYF. CDR3 sequence (DNA): TGTGCCAGCAAAGCCCCTCCCACCCCGCGGATAGAGACCCAGTACTTC. Full variable domain (rest looked up from reference TRBV2 and TRBJ2-5): EPEVTQTPSHQVTQMGQEVILRCVPISNHLYFYWYRQILGQKVEFLVSFYNNEISEKSEIFDDQFSVERPDGSNFTLKIRSTKLEDSAMYFCASKAPPTPRIETQYFGPGTRLLVL.

This chain connects TRBV6-1 to TRBJ2-2; TRBD2 might be the D (6 bases). The V and J ends lost 0 bases and 6 bases respectively, with 14 bases between them. This CDR3 is 16 amino acids long. Looked up from germline, CDR1 is MNHNS and CDR2 is SASEGT. CDR3 in amino acids: CASSEAAPGVAGELFF. Written as DNA, the CDR3 is TGTGCCAGCAGTGAAGCAGCGCCGGGGGTCGCCGGGGAGCTGTTTTTT.

The chain has TRBV28 and TRBJ2-4, with 9 bases lining up with TRBD2. Germline V gene lookup returns CDR1 MDHEN and CDR2 SYDVKM. The J segment lost 8 bases and the V segment lost 0 bases, leaving 11 bases of the junction unmatched. The CDR3 is made up of 17 amino acids. CDR3 DNA sequence: TGTGCCAGCAGTTTATGGGGGACTAGCCCTGATATTGACATTCAGTACTTC. It translates to CASSLWGTSPDIDIQYF.